The 2 T cell receptor beta chains below were found in one sample sequenced in a study of response to subunit inactivated influenza vaccine (dated by TCRdb to between 2018 and 2020). Library generation was performed with RT-PCR. The data were produced on an Illumina HiSeq 2500. Starting from the raw public reads, TCRdb applied fastp trimming at Q25, assembled clones with MiXCR and retained in-frame beta chains. Every CDR3 protein is listed once, alongside the most common genes and DNA of its rows. A total of under 500,000 distinct CDR3 sequences appear in this sample, approximately 11% of them only once. The top ten hold about an eighth of the sample. The label giving this sample's time point can be read as: approximately 40 days after influenza vaccine administration. The sequences come from PBMCs from blood, collected 45 days after vaccination. The source of these receptors is a man aged 50 to 60 who received an inactivated influenza vaccine. Donor details come from another sample of the same person, matched by shared clones.

The table lists this clonotype with many counts. The genes are TRBV12-3 or TRBV12-4 and TRBJ1-2, with 7 nucleotides matching TRBD1. V lost 1 base to trimming and J lost 6 bases; unmatched junction nucleotides: 2. The CDR3 spans 13 residues. CDR3 DNA sequence: TGTGCCAGCAGTTTAGTTGGGACAGATGGCTACACCTTC. It translates to CASSLVGTDGYTF.

The chain employs TRBV5-1 and TRBJ2-7; TRBD1 is a possible D gene (5 bases). Trimming shortened V by 3 bases and J by 1 base, and 14 bases separated the two germline ends. The CDR3 is made up of 15 amino acids. Germline CDR1 and CDR2: SGHRS and YFSETQ. This CDR3 reads CASSSQGIPSYEQYF. In DNA form, the CDR3 reads TGCGCCAGCAGCTCCCAGGGAATCCCTTCCTACGAGCAGTACTTC.